This T cell receptor (beta chain) was observed in a study of post-analysis software for immune sequencing data (dated by TCRdb to between 2015 and 2016). At the level of the whole study: Disease courses on record covered relapsing-remitting, secondary progressive and progressive-relapsing multiple sclerosis, though some patients had no subtype annotation. A subset of samples was prepared in parallel using single-end sample barcoding, then pooled and co-amplified after Illumina adapter ligation. The multiple sclerosis patient repertoires were compared with 10 to 12 previously published healthy control repertoires from donors aged about 6 to 26 years.

Overall study results and their limits: Direct clustering with F measure revealed strong co-clustering of samples prepared in the same batch, which led to a batch-effect correction. The multiple sclerosis patient group was slightly younger than the control group. Significantly higher frequencies in patients than in controls were found for roughly 5 TRBV segments, including TRBV5-6, TRBV5-1 and TRBV20-1. Significantly lower normalized Chao1 diversity was found in multiple sclerosis patients than in controls, suggesting substantial peripheral T-cell clonal expansion.

The library was obtained by PCR. The sequencing machine was an Illumina HiSeq 2500. To reduce PCR and sequencing biases, unique molecular identifiers were built into the TCR beta cDNA libraries. Roughly 0.5 million cDNA molecules were obtained per 1 to 10 million input T cells, so each molecule approximated one T cell. The patient libraries were prepared and sequenced using the same protocol as the earlier healthy control dataset. Within a given batch, samples were prepared together, multiplexed and sequenced on the same HiSeq lane. The published analysis was carried out like this. Raw barcoded reads were processed with MIGEC, and single-read molecular identifier groups were discarded before consensus assembly and CDR3 extraction. VDJtools was used for post-analysis of the clonotype tables, with diversity normalized by down-sampling every dataset to the smallest sample size. In repertoire overlap clustering, CDR3 amino acid sequences, but not nucleotide sequences, were matched to correct batch-related cross-sample contamination. The public sequencing data were trimmed at Q25 with fastp and processed into clonotypes with MiXCR by TCRdb, which kept only in-frame beta chains. For every CDR3 protein sequence, its rows merge into one entry that carries the most common genes and DNA. These V and J calls are TCRdb output, not the study's own analysis. Within this sample are roughly 410,000 distinct CDR3 sequences, with 30% to 45% of them counted one time only. Of the sample, over 10% is held by the ten largest clones.

Inclusive of the bounding cysteine and phenylalanine, the CDR3 is 14 residues long. CDR3 DNA only is kept here, 42 bases in frame from base 1. Compared with germline, V lacks 5 bases and J lacks 5 bases; bases without a gene match: 4. This clonotype came up a few times. The clone's antigen remains unknown. Base qualities are not recorded, but no much larger clone differs from it by a single base. TCR beta repertoires were profiled from peripheral blood of 13 young patients with multiple sclerosis to demonstrate the VDJtools post-analysis software. Multiple sclerosis patients were children and adolescents aged about 6 to 17 years.

The rearranged chain carries TRBV12-3 or TRBV12-4 and TRBJ1-4; 8 bases in between match TRBD1. Material for sequencing was blood. This TCR derives from a girl aged 10 to 17 with multiple sclerosis. The CDR3 reads CASSPWTGNEKLFF. The DNA sequence is given as TGTGCCAGCAGTCCCTGGACAGGGAATGAAAAACTGTTTTTT.